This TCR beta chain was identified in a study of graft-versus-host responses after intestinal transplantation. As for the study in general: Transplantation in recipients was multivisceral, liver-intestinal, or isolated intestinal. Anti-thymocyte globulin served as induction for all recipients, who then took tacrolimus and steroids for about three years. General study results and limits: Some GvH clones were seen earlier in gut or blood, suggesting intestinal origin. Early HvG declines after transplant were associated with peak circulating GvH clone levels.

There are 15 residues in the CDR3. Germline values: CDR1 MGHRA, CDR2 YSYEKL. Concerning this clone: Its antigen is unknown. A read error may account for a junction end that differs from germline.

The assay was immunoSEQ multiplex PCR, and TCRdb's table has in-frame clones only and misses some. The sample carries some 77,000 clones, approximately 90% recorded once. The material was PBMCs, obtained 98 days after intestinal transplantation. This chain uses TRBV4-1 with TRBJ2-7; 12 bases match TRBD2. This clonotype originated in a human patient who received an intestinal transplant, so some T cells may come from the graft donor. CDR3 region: CASSQELAGGYEQYF. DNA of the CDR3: TGTGCCAGCAGCCAAGAACTAGCGGGGGGTTACGAGCAGTACTTC.